This T cell receptor (beta chain) was recovered during a study of T cells in Graves' hyperthyroidism and ophthalmopathy. RNA transcripts provided the source from which TCR beta CDR3 regions were amplified. The HTBI primer set drove a first-round RT-PCR of the TCR CDR3. TCRdb independently ran MiXCR on the multiplex PCR reads; one entry per CDR3 protein. This sample has approximately 560,000 distinct CDR3 sequences, with less than 20% found just once. It was uncontrolled infection, other autoimmune disease, pregnancy or lactation that excluded patients. The PBMCs were sourced from fresh peripheral blood (approximately 10 ml). The sequence was obtained from a woman in her twenties or thirties with Graves' hyperthyroidism. The sequenced material came from blood.

The CDR3 reads CASSVGGRLGYNEQFF. The CDR3 bases are TGTGCCAGCAGCGTAGGGGGGAGACTAGGCTACAATGAGCAGTTCTTC. This chain joins TRBV9 and TRBJ2-1, with a tentative D call TRBD2 (6 bases). V was trimmed by 0 bases and J by 3 bases, leaving 13 bases between them. The CDR3 runs to 16 residues. Germline V gives CDR1 SGDLS, CDR2 YYNGEE. Based on the CDR3 plus reference TRBV9 and TRBJ2-1, the full variable domain is DSGVTQTPKHLITATGQRVTLRCSPRSGDLSVYWYQQSLDQGLQFLIQYYNGEERAKGNILERFSAQQFPDLHSELNLSSLELGDSALYFCASSVGGRLGYNEQFFGPGTRLTVL.